The 5 T cell receptor beta chains given below trace back to one sample, sequenced in a study of siplizumab effects on memory and regulatory T cells. Assay: immunoSEQ multiplex PCR; the TCRdb copy retains only in-frame clones and omits some. The sample shows around 77,000 clones, 91% of them seen only once. Sequencing used CD8+ T cells sorted from blood. The origin of the receptors is a human donor in good health.

The chain carries TRBV6-1 and TRBJ2-2; TRBD2 matches 9 bases. There are 16 residues in the CDR3. The trim removed 2 bases at V and 4 bases at J, leaving 5 bases unmatched. Germline CDR1 and CDR2: MNHNS and SASEGT. The CDR3 loop is CASSEMQAGGTGELFF. CDR3 coding DNA: TGTGCCAGCAGTGAAATGCAAGCGGGAGGCACCGGGGAGCTGTTTTTT.

The chain combines TRBV6-1 with TRBJ2-1, with 10 nucleotides matching TRBD2. The germline V gene encodes CDR1 MNHNS and CDR2 SASEGT. V lost 4 bases to trimming and J lost 4 bases; unmatched junction nucleotides: 7. This CDR3 has 16 amino acids. CDR3 in DNA: TGTGCCAGCAGTGGTCTAGCGGGAGAGCCTTACAATGAGCAGTTCTTC. The encoded protein is CASSGLAGEPYNEQFF.

J is TRBJ2-3 and V is TRBV7-8; TRBD2 agrees at 9 bases. The CDR3 consists of 17 residues. V lost 10 bases to trimming and J lost 0 bases; unmatched junction nucleotides: 14. Germline V CDR1 and CDR2: SGHVS, FQNEAQ. Here the CDR3 reads CATAGDSGGFSTDTQYF. CDR3 nucleotides: TGTGCCACCGCTGGTGATAGCGGGGGCTTTAGCACAGATACGCAGTATTTT.

The J gene is TRBJ1-2, the V gene TRBV6-1; D might be TRBD1 (6 bases). The germline gives CDR1 MNHNS, CDR2 SASEGT. Trimming left V 2 bases short and J 2 bases short, with 9 bases between. There are 14 residues in the CDR3. The CDR3 DNA is TGTGCCAGCAGTGAATTTGGACAGAACTATGGCTACACCTTC. Protein product: CASSEFGQNYGYTF.

This clone was seen just once. The gene calls are TRBV5-8 and TRBJ2-7, with D possibly matching TRBD1 (5 bases). The CDR3 is 14 amino acids. The germline V gene has CDR1 SGHTS and CDR2 YDEGEE. The V end lost 1 base, the J end lost 4 bases, and 12 bases lay between the germline ends. CDR3 region: CASSLLGEIYEQYF. CDR3 nucleotides: TGTGCCAGCAGCTTGTTAGGGGAAATATACGAGCAGTACTTC.